This T cell receptor beta chain was sequenced in a study of T-cell memory formation after mild COVID-19. Findings and caveats of the study: Second-wave clones peaking on day 37 lacked confirmed SARS-CoV-2 specificity. Shrinking CD4+ clones resided mostly in CM and EM, and CD8+ ones in EMRA. Detection of some responders pre-infection suggested pre-existing cross-reactive memory T cells participated. Day 15 to 85 contracting clones showed balanced CD4/CD8; day 15 to 37 expanders favored CD4+.

This CDR3 comprises 13 residues. V shed 3 bases, J shed 7 bases, and the junction held 6 bases outside the gene matches. Germline V gives CDR1 LGHNA, CDR2 YNFKEQ. This clonotype was recorded a few times. Its specificity is unknown. MiXCR, run by TCRdb on the 5' RACE reads, gives a single entry per CDR3 protein. This repertoire shows roughly 600,000 distinct CDR3 sequences, about a sixth found once; its top ten account for 9.5% to 15%. This rearrangement joins TRBV4-2 to TRBJ2-7; TRBD2 agrees at 7 bases. The sequenced material came from PBMCs or a T cell subset sorted from them (not recorded which). This receptor was taken from an adult woman who had mild COVID-19 (a few samples of this study predate the infection). Cell type and time point are not known. The CDR3 sequence is CASSQETSQEQYF. The CDR3 region has the DNA TGTGCCAGCAGCCAGGAGACTAGCCAAGAGCAGTACTTC.